The entry that follows covers one T cell receptor beta chain sequence. This clone is a singleton in its sample. Its cognate antigen has yet to be identified. There are no base qualities to consult, and no much larger clone falls within one base. The cohort was made up of 500 to 850 healthy bone marrow donors. At the time of sampling, every cohort member was nominally healthy, though immune exposures that went unrecorded were likely present. The donor was CMV seropositive and belonged to the group of 250 to 350 seropositive cohort members. A peripheral blood sample was collected from each donor, and TCR beta sequencing was performed on peripheral blood mononuclear cells. The Qiagen DNeasy Blood Extraction Kit was used to extract genomic DNA from the blood cell samples. This sample is part of a study of cytomegalovirus exposure and HLA in healthy donors (dated 2017 in TCRdb). Study-level background: In an earlier analysis of several hundred of the donors, around 290 Gb of sequence data and some 100 million unique TCR beta sequences from 150 million to 200 million T cells were reported. The aim of the study was to test whether cataloging public T cell receptors could identify signatures of past pathogen exposure. Roughly 5 DR-DQ haplotypes were treated as single units for association and clustering because of strong linkage in the cohort. An earlier analysis of 587 of the donors used high-throughput TCR beta sequencing to judge whether each TCR beta V gene segment behaved as functional or pseudogenic. Donor age, sex, ethnicity and CMV serostatus were collected together with the repertoire data. High-throughput TCR immunosequencing, statistical association of individual TCRs with disease status, and machine learning were combined to predict cytomegalovirus infection status. Among under 450 genotyped donors of the cohort, an average of about 240,000 unique TCR beta nucleotide sequences were sequenced per donor, approximately 20% of them non-productive. Among the approximately 420 genotyped donors, approximately 76% belonged to the genetic ancestry cluster associated with self-reported Caucasian donors. The study used immunosequencing to profile the T cell repertoires of more than 650 subjects and linked those repertoires to cytomegalovirus serostatus. HLA typing covered class I and class II loci at four-digit resolution. A later analysis re-analyzed previously published TCR beta repertoires from several hundred donors and added high-resolution HLA genotyping to study TCR occurrence patterns. In addition to the first cohort of hundreds of subjects, a separate validation cohort of approximately 130 different subjects was used. The later analysis used no new phenotypic data to find candidate immune exposures, relying instead on TCR beta sequences and their occurrence across donors. All discovery cohort repertoires had been generated using a single sequencing platform. An early release covering roughly 580 HLA-typed donors comprised about 300 gigabases of sequencing data and roughly 85 million unique TCR sequences. A later genetic analysis took genome-wide SNP genotypes for about 55% of the 666 donors and used that subset as a discovery cohort. Typing coverage varied by locus: roughly 629-640 donors for A, B, C, DRB1 and DQB1; under 550 for DQA1; more than 600 for DPA1; 450 to 480 for DPB1. General findings and caveats noted by the study authors: A later analysis found that HLA-associated TCR beta chains were more clonally expanded and had lower generation probabilities than equally common non-associated chains. It was suggested by the authors that the approach could potentially be generalized to other disease states and immunological phenotypes. Cytomegalovirus status was reported to be diagnosed by the classifier with high specificity and sensitivity in both the original and validation cohorts. Assigning TCR associations to individual alleles was difficult when HLA alleles, especially DR and DQ, strongly co-occurred. V-gene and J-gene trimming of TCR beta chains was associated with a missense DCLRE1C variant in a later genetic analysis, and the association was replicated in an independent cohort. In a later analysis, most CMV-associated TCR beta chains were found to appear HLA-restricted, with HLA associations seemingly driven largely by CMV exposure. In a later analysis, several top co-occurrence clusters were reported to appear linked to parvovirus B19, influenza, CMV and Epstein-Barr virus. A cluster of highly shared sequence variants was judged likely to represent a technical artifact of the sequencing pipeline. Three of the identified cytomegalovirus-associated TCR beta chains were confirmed in vitro to be specific for cytomegalovirus antigens. The study gave a list of 150 to 200 TCR beta chains associated with cytomegalovirus. Some IMGT-functional V segments, including TRBV6-2 and TRBV6-3, could not be told apart with the 87-base-pair reads, so those segments were excluded. Linkage disequilibrium might explain the correlated functional status among segregating V segments, but an unknown experimental factor could not be ruled out. According to a later analysis, TCR association rates differed among HLA loci, with DRB1 alleles showing the most associated TCRs and HLA-C alleles showing the fewest. While some public TCRs were present in many individuals, most TCR sequences turned up only very rarely across donors. Broadly in line with IMGT annotations, most TCR beta V segments showed up in productive rearrangements about 87% or about 30% of the time in an earlier analysis of about 500 of the donors. About 17 rarely observed V segments, including chromosome 9 orphons, were excluded from the earlier analysis of almost 600 of the donors because counts were too low. This cohort had only TCR beta chains sequenced, and the lack of alpha or paired-chain data limited which features could be detected. Sequencing depth was assumed to be roughly uniform across donors in the presence/absence analyses, though that assumption may not hold. A further reported finding was that TCR beta sequences accurately predicted the HLA-A and HLA-B alleles for most subjects in the first cohort. In a later genetic analysis, fewer N-insertions in productive TCRs were reported among donors in an Asian-associated ancestry cluster than the approximately 670-donor mean. Immune exposure information for the cohort was limited to CMV serostatus. HLA typing was unavailable for some donors at each locus, so association tests used only the typed subset. Specific HLA alleles were associated with over 15,000 TCR beta sequences at a false discovery rate of 0.05 in a later analysis.

The library was produced with the immunoSEQ multiplex PCR assay. For the multiplex PCR, a mixture combining 60 forward primers for TCR Vbeta segments and 13 reverse primers for TCR Jbeta segments was used. The CDR3 region of rearranged TCR beta genes was amplified from genomic DNA with a multiplex PCR assay. The amplified TCR beta libraries were sequenced on the Illumina HiSeq System as 87-base-pair reads. In the paper's pipeline: A later analysis tallied roughly 78 million unique TCR beta chains across the 660 or so repertoires, and about 12 million of those chains were shared by two or more donors. To remove PCR and sequencing errors, raw reads were error-corrected and collapsed into unique sequences using a nearest-neighbor algorithm that merged closely related sequences. To assign V, D and J gene segments, CDR3 sequences were aligned to IMGT reference sequences. For a sequence to be retained, a match of at least six nucleotides to both a V gene segment and a J gene segment was required. Rearrangements were classified as productive when the CDR3 lacked stop codons and remained in frame with V and J, and all other rearrangements were classified as non-productive. Following IMGT convention, CDR3 was defined as the stretch from the second conserved V-encoded cysteine up to the conserved J-encoded phenylalanine. In an earlier analysis of around 600 of the donors, sequences lacking an unambiguous match to a single V gene segment were excluded. In an earlier analysis of around 590 of the donors, a V segment was called functional when productive rearrangements were above 56.7%, and segregating when the standard deviation between donors exceeded 5%. A statistical classification framework was built to diagnose cytomegalovirus status from the catalog of TCR beta chain sequences. In a later analysis, V and J genes were assigned by comparing TCR nucleotide sequences against IMGT/GENE-DB human TR gene sequences. Using the TCRdist pipeline, a later analysis assigned CDR3 sequences along with most-parsimonious VDJ recombination scenarios. In a later analysis, every TCR beta chain was defined by the combination of its CDR3 amino acid sequence and its V-gene family, and reads without a unique V-gene family were dropped. To address suspected cross-contamination and a sequencing artifact, a later analysis removed a few hundred highly shared, low-generation-probability nucleotide sequences. In a later analysis, a clonal expansion index was calculated for each public chain from normalized within-repertoire ranks of inferred template counts. Generation probabilities in a later analysis came from a VDJ recombination model fitted to out-of-frame rearrangements, and those results were checked against IGoR. In a later analysis, TCR-TCR, TCR-HLA and TCR-CMV co-occurrence was scored with hypergeometric tests, and a repertoire-size bias correction was applied to TCR pairs. A later analysis estimated false discovery rates by permuting HLA or CMV assignments 20 times. In a later analysis, co-occurring TCRs were grouped with DBSCAN, and TCRdist sequence similarity was added when clustering was performed within HLA-allele-positive subsets. Repertoires with fewer than 30,000 or more than 120,000 public chains, plus five repertoires with anomalous nucleotide sharing, were excluded from co-occurrence clustering. Entries here come from immuneACCESS through TCRdb and include only in-frame sequences with V and J called. Some clones fail to appear in such tables; in the studies checked, an unresolved V gene covers under half of the shortfall, and the cause of the remainder is unknown. V, J and clone size are those of that table, while D and trimming were read from the DNA. For this sample the table gives 100,000 or so clones, of which around 76% were detected only once. Approximately 8% of the sample is taken by the ten largest.

Based on the germline V gene, the CDR1 and CDR2 sequences are MNHNS and SASEGT. Unmatched junction bases come to 12, with V trimmed by 7 bases and J by 7 bases. The CDR3 holds 14 amino acids from the cysteine to the phenylalanine. CDR3 DNA is the only sequence kept; it has 42 bases, read in frame from the first base. The material sequenced was PBMCs. In this chain, TRBV6-1 is recombined with TRBJ2-7; 8 bases in between match TRBD1. This sequence originates from a man aged 40-55 years in good health and CMV-seropositive. The DNA sequence is given as TGTGCCAGCACTCCGACAGGGGACCGGGTGGAGCAGTACTTC. Translated, this gives CASTPTGDRVEQYF.